Below are 7 T cell receptor beta chains sequenced from a single sample in a study of CXCR3-negative and CXCR3-positive naive CD8 T cells. Study-wide points: Naive CXCR3-positive cells had TRB CDR3s more hydrophobic than those of CXCR3-negative naive cells.

Which antigens these TCRs recognize remains unknown. Libraries were UMI-labeled 5' RACE TRB cDNA. Each CDR3 protein gets one entry in TCRdb, which reprocessed the 5' RACE reads and gives no DNA. The sample table includes 55,000 to 70,000 distinct CDR3 sequences. The material sequenced was naive CXCR3+ CD8+ T cells from blood. The subset: CD45RO-CCR7+CD27+CD95- naive CD8+ T cells expressing CXCR3 (TNR3+). Receptors were obtained from a human donor in good health. Some clones in this sample may be carry-over from other donors' samples.

The chain links TRBV19 to TRBJ2-3; TCRdb's assignment of TRBD1 cannot be checked, as there is no DNA. The CDR3 has 15 amino acids. Germline V lookup: CDR1 LNHDA, CDR2 SQIVND (reference sequence). CDR3 residues: CASSIGGRGLDTQYF. Complete variable domain (other parts from reference TRBV19 and TRBJ2-3): DGGITQSPKYLFRKEGQNVTLSCEQNLNHDAMYWYRQDPGQGLRLIYYSQIVNDFQKGDIAEGYSVSREKKESFPLTVTSAQKNPTAFYLCASSIGGRGLDTQYFGPGTRLTVL.

This sequence joins TRBV18 and TRBJ2-2; TCRdb selects TRBD1, and the lack of DNA leaves this call unchecked. CDR1 is KGHSH, CDR2 LQKENI, per germline. The CDR3 sequence is 15 residues long. The CDR3 sequence is CASSPTGSNTGELFF.

The chain is built from TRBV6-2 or TRBV6-3 and TRBJ2-2; TCRdb designates TRBD2, a call that cannot be tested without DNA. Germline V gene data show CDR1 as MNHEY and CDR2 as SVGEGT. This CDR3 comprises 17 residues. CDR3: CATHAFPLAGNTGELFF.

The chain uses TRBV21-1 and TRBJ2-7; TCRdb's assignment of TRBD1 cannot be checked, as there is no DNA. TRBV21-1 is a pseudogene segment. The CDR3 totals 16 residues. The CDR3 spells CASSKVGRQRLYEQYF.

V usage is TRBV29-1 and J usage is TRBJ2-2. The CDR3 runs 14 residues. Germline lookup yields CDR1 SQVTM and CDR2 ANQGSEA. CDR3 loop: CSVESTENTGELFF.

The chain carries TRBV12-3 or TRBV12-4 and TRBJ2-7; TCRdb names TRBD1, which stays unverified in the absence of DNA. The length of the CDR3 is 14 residues. The CDR3 protein is CASSSGQDPYEQYF.

The CDR3 loop is CSGISGANEKLFF. The V and J genes are TRBV29-1 and TRBJ1-4. Germline loops: CDR1 SQVTM, CDR2 ANQGSEA. This CDR3 region has 13 residues.